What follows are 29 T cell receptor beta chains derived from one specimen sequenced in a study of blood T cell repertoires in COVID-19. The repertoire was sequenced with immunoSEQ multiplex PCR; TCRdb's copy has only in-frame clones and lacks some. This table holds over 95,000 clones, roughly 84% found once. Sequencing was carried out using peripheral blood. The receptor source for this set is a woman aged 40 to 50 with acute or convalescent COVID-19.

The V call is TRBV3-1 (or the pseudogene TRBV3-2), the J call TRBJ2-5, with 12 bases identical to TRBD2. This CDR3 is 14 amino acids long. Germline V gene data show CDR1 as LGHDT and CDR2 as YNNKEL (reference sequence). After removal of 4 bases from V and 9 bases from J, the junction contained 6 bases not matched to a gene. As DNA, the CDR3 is TGTGCCAGCAGCCTGGGACTAGCGGGCAGGGCCCAGTACTTC. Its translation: CASSLGLAGRAQYF.

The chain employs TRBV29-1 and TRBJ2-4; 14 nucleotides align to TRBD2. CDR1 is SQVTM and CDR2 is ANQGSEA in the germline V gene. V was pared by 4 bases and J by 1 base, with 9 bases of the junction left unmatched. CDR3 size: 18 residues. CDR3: CSVAKTSGGARAKNIQYF. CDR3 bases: TGCAGCGTTGCAAAGACTAGCGGGGGGGCCCGGGCCAAAAACATTCAGTACTTC. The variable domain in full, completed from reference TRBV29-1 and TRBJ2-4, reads SAVISQKPSRDICQRGTSLTIQCQVDSQVTMMFWYRQQPGQSLTLIATANQGSEATYESGFVIDKFPISRPNLTFSTLTVSNMSPEDSSIYLCSVAKTSGGARAKNIQYFGAGTRLSVL.

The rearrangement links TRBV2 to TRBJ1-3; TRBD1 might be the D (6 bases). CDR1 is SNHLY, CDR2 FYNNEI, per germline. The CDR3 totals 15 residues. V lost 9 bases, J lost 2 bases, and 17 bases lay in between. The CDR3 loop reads CASANRAIAGNTIYF. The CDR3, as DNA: TGTGCCAGTGCAAACAGGGCTATAGCTGGAAACACCATATATTTT. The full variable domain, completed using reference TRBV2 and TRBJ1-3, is EPEVTQTPSHQVTQMGQEVILRCVPISNHLYFYWYRQILGQKVEFLVSFYNNEISEKSEIFDDQFSVERPDGSNFTLKIRSTKLEDSAMYFCASANRAIAGNTIYFGEGSWLTVV.

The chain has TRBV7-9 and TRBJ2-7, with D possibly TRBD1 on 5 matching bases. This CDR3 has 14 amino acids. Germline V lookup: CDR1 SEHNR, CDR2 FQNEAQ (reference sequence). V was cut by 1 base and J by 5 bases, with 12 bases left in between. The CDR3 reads CASSLGPGLHEQYF. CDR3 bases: TGTGCCAGCAGCTTAGGGCCAGGGCTCCACGAGCAGTACTTC.

CDR3 amino acids: CASTGTQGNYGYTF. The CDR3 DNA reads as TGTGCCAGCACCGGGACACAGGGTAACTATGGCTACACCTTC. This chain connects TRBV3-1 (or the pseudogene TRBV3-2) to TRBJ1-2; D might be TRBD1 (6 bases). Germline CDR1 reads LGHDT; CDR2 reads YNNKEL (reference sequence). This CDR3 spans 14 amino acids. Trimming removed 7 bases from V and 1 base from J, with 13 bases in between.

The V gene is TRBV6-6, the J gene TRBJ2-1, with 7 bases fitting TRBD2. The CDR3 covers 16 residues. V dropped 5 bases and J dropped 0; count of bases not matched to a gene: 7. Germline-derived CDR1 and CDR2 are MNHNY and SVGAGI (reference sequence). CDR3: CASSTSWGGSYNEQFF. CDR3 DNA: TGTGCCAGCAGTACCTCATGGGGGGGCTCCTACAATGAGCAGTTCTTC.

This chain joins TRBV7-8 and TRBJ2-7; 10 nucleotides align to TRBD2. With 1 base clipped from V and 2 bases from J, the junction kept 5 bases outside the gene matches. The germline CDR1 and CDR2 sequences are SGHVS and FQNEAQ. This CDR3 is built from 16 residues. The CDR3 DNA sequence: TGTGCCAGCAGCTTAGGACTAGCGGGCCCTACCTACGAGCAGTACTTC. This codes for CASSLGLAGPTYEQYF.

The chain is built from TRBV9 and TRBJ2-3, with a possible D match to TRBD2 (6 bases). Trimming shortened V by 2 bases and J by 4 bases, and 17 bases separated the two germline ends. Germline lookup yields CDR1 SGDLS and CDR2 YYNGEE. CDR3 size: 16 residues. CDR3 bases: TGTGCCAGCAGCGTTATTGTCTCCGGGGGAGCAGATACGCAGTATTTT. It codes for CASSVIVSGGADTQYF.

CDR3 sequence reads: CASSPGGSFGKLFF. CDR3 coding DNA: TGTGCCAGCAGTCCAGGGGGTAGCTTTGGAAAACTGTTTTTT. The chain recombines TRBV28 with TRBJ1-4; 7 bases fit TRBD1. With V trimmed by 5 bases and J by 10 bases, 10 bases remained unmatched. This CDR3 contains 14 residues. Germline V lookup: CDR1 MDHEN, CDR2 SYDVKM.

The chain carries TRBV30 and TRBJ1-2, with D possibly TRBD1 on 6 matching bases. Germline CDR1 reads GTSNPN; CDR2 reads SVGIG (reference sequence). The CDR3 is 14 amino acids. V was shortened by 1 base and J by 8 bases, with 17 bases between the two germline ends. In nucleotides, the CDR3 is TGTGCCTGGAGTGCGCTCGGGGGGCGCGCGGGCTACACCTTC. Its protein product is CAWSALGGRAGYTF.

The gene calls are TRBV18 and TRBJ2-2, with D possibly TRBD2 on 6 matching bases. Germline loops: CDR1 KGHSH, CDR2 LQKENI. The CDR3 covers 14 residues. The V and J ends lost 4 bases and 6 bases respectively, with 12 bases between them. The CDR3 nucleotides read TGTGCCAGCTCACGGCGAGGGGAGGCCGGGGAGCTGTTTTTT. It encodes CASSRRGEAGELFF.

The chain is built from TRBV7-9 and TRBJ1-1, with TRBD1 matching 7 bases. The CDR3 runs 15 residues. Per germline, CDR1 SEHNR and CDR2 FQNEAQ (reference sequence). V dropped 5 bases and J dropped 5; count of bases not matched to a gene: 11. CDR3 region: CASSPNPGQLTEAFF. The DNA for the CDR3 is TGTGCCAGCAGCCCAAACCCGGGACAGCTTACTGAAGCTTTCTTT.

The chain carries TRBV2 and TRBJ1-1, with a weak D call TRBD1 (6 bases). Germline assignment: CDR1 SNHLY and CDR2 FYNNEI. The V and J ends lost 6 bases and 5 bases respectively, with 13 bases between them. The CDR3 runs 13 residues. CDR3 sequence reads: CASRGRGATEAFF. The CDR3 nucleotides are TGTGCCAGCAGGGGACGGGGGGCGACTGAAGCTTTCTTT.

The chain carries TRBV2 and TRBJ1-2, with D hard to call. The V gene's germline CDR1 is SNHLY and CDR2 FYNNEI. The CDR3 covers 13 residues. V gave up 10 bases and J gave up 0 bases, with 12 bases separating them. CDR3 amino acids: CATNPYANYGYTF. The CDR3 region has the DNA TGTGCCACAAACCCCTACGCTAACTATGGCTACACCTTC.

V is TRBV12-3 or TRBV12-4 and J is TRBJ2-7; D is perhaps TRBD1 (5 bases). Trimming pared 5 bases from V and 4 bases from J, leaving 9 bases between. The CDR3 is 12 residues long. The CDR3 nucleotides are TGTGCCAGCAGTGATCAGGGTTACGAGCAGTACTTC. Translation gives CASSDQGYEQYF.

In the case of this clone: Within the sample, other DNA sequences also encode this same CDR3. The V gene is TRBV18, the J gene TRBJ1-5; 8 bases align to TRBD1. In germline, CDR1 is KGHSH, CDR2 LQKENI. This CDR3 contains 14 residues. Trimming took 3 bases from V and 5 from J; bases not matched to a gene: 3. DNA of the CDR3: TGTGCCAGCTCACCCCAGGGGGCGGATCAGCCCCAGCATTTT. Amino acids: CASSPQGADQPQHF. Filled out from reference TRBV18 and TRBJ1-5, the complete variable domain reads NAGVMQNPRHLVRRRGQEARLRCSPMKGHSHVYWYRQLPEEGLKFMVYLQKENIIDESGMPKERFSAEFPKEGPSILRIQQVVRGDSAAYFCASSPQGADQPQHFGDGTRLSIL.

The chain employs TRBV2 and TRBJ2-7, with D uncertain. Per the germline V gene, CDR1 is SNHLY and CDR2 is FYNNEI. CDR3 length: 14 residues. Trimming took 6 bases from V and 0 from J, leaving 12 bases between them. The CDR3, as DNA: TGTGCCAGCAGGAAAGACACGCGCTCCTACGAGCAGTACTTC. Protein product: CASRKDTRSYEQYF.

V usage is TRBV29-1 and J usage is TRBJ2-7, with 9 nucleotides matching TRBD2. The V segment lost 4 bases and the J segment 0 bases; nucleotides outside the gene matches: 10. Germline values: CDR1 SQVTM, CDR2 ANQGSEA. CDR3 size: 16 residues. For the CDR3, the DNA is TGCAGCGTTGCCAGTAGCGGGGGCAGACCCTCCTACGAGCAGTACTTC. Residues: CSVASSGGRPSYEQYF.

In nucleotides, the CDR3 is TGCGCCAGCAGCTTGGGGACTAGCGGAGGCACCGGGGAGCTGTTTTTT. Translated: CASSLGTSGGTGELFF. The chain has TRBV5-1 and TRBJ2-2, with 10 bases that match TRBD2. The CDR3 covers 16 residues. CDR1 and CDR2 (germline): SGHRS, YFSETQ. J lost 4 bases, V lost 0 bases, and 3 bases had no gene match.

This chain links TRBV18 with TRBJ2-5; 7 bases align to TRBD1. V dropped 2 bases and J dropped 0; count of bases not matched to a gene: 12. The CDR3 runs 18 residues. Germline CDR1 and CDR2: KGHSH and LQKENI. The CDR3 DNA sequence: TGTGCCAGCTCACCAGAGGACAGGAACAATTACTACCAAGAGACCCAGTACTTC. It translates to CASSPEDRNNYYQETQYF.

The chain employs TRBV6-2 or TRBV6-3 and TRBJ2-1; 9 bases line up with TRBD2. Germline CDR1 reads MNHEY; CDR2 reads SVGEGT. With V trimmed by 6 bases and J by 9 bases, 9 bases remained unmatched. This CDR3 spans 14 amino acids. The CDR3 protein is CASSQVGSGGEQFF. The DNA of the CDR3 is TGTGCCAGCAGCCAGGTTGGTAGCGGGGGTGAGCAGTTCTTC.

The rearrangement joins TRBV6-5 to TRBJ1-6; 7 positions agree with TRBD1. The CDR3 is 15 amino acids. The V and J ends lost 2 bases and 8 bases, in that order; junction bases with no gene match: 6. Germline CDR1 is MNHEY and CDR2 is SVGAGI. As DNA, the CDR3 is TGTGCCAGCAGTTACGAGGGGGCAGAAGATTCACCCCTCCACTTT. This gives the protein CASSYEGAEDSPLHF.

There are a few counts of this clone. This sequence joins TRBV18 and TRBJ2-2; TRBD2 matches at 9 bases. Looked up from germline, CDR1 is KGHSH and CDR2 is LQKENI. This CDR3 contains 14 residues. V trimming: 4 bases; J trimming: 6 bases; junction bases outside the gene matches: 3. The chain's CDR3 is CASSLQRGAGELFF. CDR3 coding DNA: TGTGCCAGCTCACTGCAGCGGGGGGCCGGGGAGCTGTTTTTT. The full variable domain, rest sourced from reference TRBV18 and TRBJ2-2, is NAGVMQNPRHLVRRRGQEARLRCSPMKGHSHVYWYRQLPEEGLKFMVYLQKENIIDESGMPKERFSAEFPKEGPSILRIQQVVRGDSAAYFCASSLQRGAGELFFGEGSRLTVL.

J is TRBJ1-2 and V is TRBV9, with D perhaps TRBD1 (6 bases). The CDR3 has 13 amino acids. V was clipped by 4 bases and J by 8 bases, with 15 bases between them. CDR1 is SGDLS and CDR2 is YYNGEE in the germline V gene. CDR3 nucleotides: TGTGCCAGCAGCCGGACACAGGGCAACGGCTACACCTTC. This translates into CASSRTQGNGYTF.

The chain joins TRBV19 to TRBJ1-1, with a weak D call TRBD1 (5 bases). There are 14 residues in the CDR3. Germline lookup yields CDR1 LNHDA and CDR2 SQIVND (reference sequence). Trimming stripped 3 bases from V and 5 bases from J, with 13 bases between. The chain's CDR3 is CASSIGGQRTEAFF. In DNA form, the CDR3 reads TGTGCCAGTAGTATCGGGGGTCAGCGAACTGAAGCTTTCTTT.

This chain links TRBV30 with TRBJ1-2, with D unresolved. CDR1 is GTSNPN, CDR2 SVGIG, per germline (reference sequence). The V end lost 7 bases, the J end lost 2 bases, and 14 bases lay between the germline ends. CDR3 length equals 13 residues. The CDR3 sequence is CASLRSVNYGYTF. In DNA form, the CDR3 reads TGTGCCTCGCTGAGGTCCGTGAACTATGGCTACACCTTC.

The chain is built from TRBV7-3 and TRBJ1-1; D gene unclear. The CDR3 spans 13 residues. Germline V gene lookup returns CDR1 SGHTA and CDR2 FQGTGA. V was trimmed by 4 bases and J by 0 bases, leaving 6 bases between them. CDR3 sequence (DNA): TGTGCCAGCAGCTCACAGATGAACACTGAAGCTTTCTTT. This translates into CASSSQMNTEAFF.

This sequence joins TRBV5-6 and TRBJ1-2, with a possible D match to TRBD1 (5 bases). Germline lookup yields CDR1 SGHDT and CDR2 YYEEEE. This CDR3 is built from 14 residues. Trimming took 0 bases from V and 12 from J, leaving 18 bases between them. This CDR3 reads CASSLGFSGRRHTF. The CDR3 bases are TGTGCCAGCAGCTTGGGGTTTTCAGGGCGGCGTCACACCTTC.

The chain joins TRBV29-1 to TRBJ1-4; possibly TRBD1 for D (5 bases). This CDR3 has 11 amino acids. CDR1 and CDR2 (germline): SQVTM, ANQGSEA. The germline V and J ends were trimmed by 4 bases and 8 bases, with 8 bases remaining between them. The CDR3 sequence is CSVVTAEKLFF. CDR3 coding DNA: TGCAGCGTTGTGACAGCAGAAAAACTGTTTTTT.